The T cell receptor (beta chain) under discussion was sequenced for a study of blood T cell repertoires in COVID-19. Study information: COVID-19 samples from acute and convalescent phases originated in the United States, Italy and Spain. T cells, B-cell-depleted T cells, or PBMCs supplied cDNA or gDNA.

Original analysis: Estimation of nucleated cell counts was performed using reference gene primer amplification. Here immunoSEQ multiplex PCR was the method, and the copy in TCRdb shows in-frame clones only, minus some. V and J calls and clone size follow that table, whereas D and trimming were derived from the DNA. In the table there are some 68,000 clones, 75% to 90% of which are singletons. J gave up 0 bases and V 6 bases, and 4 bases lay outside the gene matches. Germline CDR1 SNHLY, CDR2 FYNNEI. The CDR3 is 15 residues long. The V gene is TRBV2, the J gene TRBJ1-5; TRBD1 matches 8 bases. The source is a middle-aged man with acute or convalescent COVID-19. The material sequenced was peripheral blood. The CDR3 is CASRQGVFSNQPQHF. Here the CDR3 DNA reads TGTGCCAGCAGACAGGGGGTATTTAGCAATCAGCCCCAGCATTTT. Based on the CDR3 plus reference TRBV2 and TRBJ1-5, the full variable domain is EPEVTQTPSHQVTQMGQEVILRCVPISNHLYFYWYRQILGQKVEFLVSFYNNEISEKSEIFDDQFSVERPDGSNFTLKIRSTKLEDSAMYFCASRQGVFSNQPQHFGDGTRLSIL.